This T cell receptor beta chain was captured by sequencing in a study of blood T cell repertoires in COVID-19. The CDR3 runs to 15 residues. Germline lookup yields CDR1 SGHTA and CDR2 FQGTGA. Trimming took off 0 bases at V and 4 bases at J, with 9 bases between the two ends. Clones were sequenced by immunoSEQ multiplex PCR, and TCRdb holds only the in-frame ones, with some missing. The data contain about 270,000 clones, roughly nine tenths of them seen just once; the ten biggest clones take up less than 3%. This sequence joins TRBV7-3 and TRBJ1-4; D perhaps matches TRBD1 (5 bases). The TCR comes from a woman aged 45 to 65 who had recovered from COVID-19. Sequenced material: PBMCs or T cells enriched from blood (not recorded which). CDR3 coding DNA: TGTGCCAGCAGCTTAACAGGGCAGGGTAATGAAAAACTGTTTTTT. It codes for CASSLTGQGNEKLFF.